The 16 T cell receptor beta chains in this list originate from one sample, sequenced in a study of cytomegalovirus exposure and HLA in healthy donors. Primers: 60 Vbeta forward and 13 Jbeta reverse. Produced via immunoSEQ multiplex PCR; TCRdb's table is partial and in-frame only. The sample includes 150,000 to 250,000 clones, 60% to 85% of them seen just once. The sequencing sample was made of PBMCs. The source of these receptors is a girl between 5 and 17 years old in good health and CMV-seropositive.

This clone was counted between two and nine times. Other nucleotide sequences from this sample produce the same CDR3. The rearrangement joins TRBV7-2 to TRBJ2-7, with D unclear. The CDR3 covers 12 residues. Germline-derived CDR1 and CDR2 are SGHTA and FQGNSA. The ends were cut back, 1 base at V and 3 bases at J, with 4 bases in the middle. The CDR3 region is CASSLVSYEQYF. The CDR3 nucleotides read TGTGCCAGCAGCTTAGTCAGCTACGAGCAGTACTTC.

This chain links TRBV25-1 with TRBJ2-1, with D possibly being TRBD1 (6 bases). V lost 1 base, J lost 6 bases, and 13 bases lay in between. Looked up from germline, CDR1 is MGHDK and CDR2 is SYGVNS. CDR3 size: 15 residues. Written as DNA, the CDR3 is TGTGCCAGCAGTGAATTTACAGGGCCCCCCAATGAGCAGTTCTTC. This encodes CASSEFTGPPNEQFF. Looking up the rest from reference TRBV25-1 and TRBJ2-1 gives the full variable domain: EADIYQTPRYLVIGTGKKITLECSQTMGHDKMYWYQQDPGMELHLIHYSYGVNSTEKGDLSSESTVSRIRTEHFPLTLESARPSHTSQYLCASSEFTGPPNEQFFGPGTRLTVL.

V is TRBV4-1 and J is TRBJ2-1, with 10 bases matching TRBD2. Germline V gene lookup returns CDR1 MGHRA and CDR2 YSYEKL. V was clipped by 3 bases and J by 9 bases; unmatched bases: 2. This CDR3 has 13 amino acids. DNA for the CDR3: TGCGCCAGCAGCCAGGGACTAGCGTCTGAGCAGTTCTTC. It codes for CASSQGLASEQFF.

V and J are TRBV4-2 and TRBJ2-2; D is possibly TRBD1 (5 bases). Germline CDR1 is LGHNA and CDR2 is YNFKEQ. V lost 8 bases and J 4 bases, leaving 17 bases between the germline ends. This CDR3 comprises 15 residues. The CDR3 here is CASLDAGPGTGELFF. CDR3 sequence (DNA): TGTGCCAGCCTCGACGCAGGGCCCGGCACCGGGGAGCTGTTTTTT.

This chain joins TRBV29-1 and TRBJ1-1; D is undetermined. V was pared by 4 bases and J by 1 base, with 4 bases between. The CDR3 sequence is 11 residues long. Germline V lookup: CDR1 SQVTM, CDR2 ANQGSEA. CDR3 sequence reads: CSVVRNTEAFF. The CDR3 DNA reads as TGCAGCGTTGTTCGGAACACTGAAGCTTTCTTT.

The J gene is TRBJ2-7, the V gene TRBV6-8; 10 bases are a match to TRBD1. V shed 9 bases, J shed 6 bases, and the junction held 11 bases outside the gene matches. Germline-derived CDR1 and CDR2 are MNHGY and SAAAGT. The CDR3 is made up of 14 amino acids. CDR3 bases: TGTGCCAGAAGATGGGACAGGGGAAAGTCCGAGCAGTACTTC. The encoded protein is CARRWDRGKSEQYF.

The genes are TRBV6-6 and TRBJ1-1, with 7 nucleotides matching TRBD1. With 5 bases clipped from V and 1 base from J, the junction kept 7 bases outside the gene matches. The CDR3 has 15 amino acids. Germline CDR1 MNHNY, CDR2 SVGAGI (reference sequence). The CDR3 sequence is CASSNKGGPNTEAFF. DNA of the CDR3: TGTGCCAGCAGTAACAAAGGGGGCCCGAACACTGAAGCTTTCTTT.

The V gene is TRBV2, the J gene TRBJ1-3; D remains unclear. Germline V lookup: CDR1 SNHLY, CDR2 FYNNEI. V was trimmed by 6 bases and J by 0 bases, leaving 9 bases between them. The CDR3 runs 14 residues. The CDR3 here is CASRRQSSGNTIYF. The CDR3 coding sequence is TGTGCCAGCAGGAGGCAGAGCTCTGGAAACACCATATATTTT.

This rearrangement joins TRBV6-5 to TRBJ1-2, with TRBD1 identical over 10 bases. The CDR3 has 15 amino acids. The trim removed 2 bases at V and 5 bases at J, leaving 5 bases unmatched. Germline CDR1 is MNHEY and CDR2 is SVGAGI. This chain's CDR3 is CASSYLLGQGYGYTF. CDR3 in DNA: TGTGCCAGCAGTTACCTCTTGGGACAGGGGTATGGCTACACCTTC.

This chain links TRBV6-1 with TRBJ2-5, with 10 bases fitting TRBD2. Germline CDR1 MNHNS, CDR2 SASEGT. The trim removed 8 bases at V and 5 bases at J, leaving 5 bases unmatched. The CDR3 has 13 amino acids. CDR3 coding DNA: TGTGCCAGCCGAAGCGGGGGGGCGGAGACCCAGTACTTC. It specifies CASRSGGAETQYF.

V gene TRBV6-6 combines with J gene TRBJ2-5; 10 bases map to TRBD2. The trim removed 6 bases at V and 2 bases at J, leaving 9 bases unmatched. The CDR3 runs 16 residues. Germline CDR1 MNHNY, CDR2 SVGAGI (reference sequence). The DNA for the CDR3 is TGTGCCAGCAGCCCGAATAAAGCGGGGGGGCAAGAGACCCAGTACTTC. It yields the protein CASSPNKAGGQETQYF.

With respect to this clone: Other DNA sequences within the sample encode an identical CDR3. The chain carries TRBV6-5 and TRBJ1-5, with unresolved D. Germline loops: CDR1 MNHEY, CDR2 SVGAGI. Trimming removed 4 bases at V and 6 bases at J, with 7 bases between. The CDR3 has 12 amino acids. Here the CDR3 reads CASSSGGQPQHF. Written as DNA, the CDR3 is TGTGCCAGCAGTTCGGGAGGTCAGCCCCAGCATTTT.

The rearrangement joins TRBV6-6 to TRBJ2-7, with TRBD1 as a possible D gene (6 bases). The germline V and J ends were trimmed by 2 bases and 1 base, with 12 bases remaining between them. Germline-derived CDR1 and CDR2 are MNHNY and SVGAGI (reference sequence). The CDR3 has 15 residues. Here the CDR3 reads CASSYGQPISYEQYF. In nucleotides, the CDR3 is TGTGCCAGCAGTTACGGACAGCCCATTTCCTACGAGCAGTACTTC.

V is TRBV19 and J is TRBJ2-7, with D maybe TRBD2 (6 bases). The germline V gene has CDR1 LNHDA and CDR2 SQIVND (reference sequence). CDR3 length: 16 residues. Trimming left V 4 bases short and J 1 base short, with 17 bases between. CDR3: CASSTPGGARSYEQYF. Here the CDR3 DNA reads TGTGCCAGTAGTACCCCCGGAGGGGCTAGGTCCTACGAGCAGTACTTC.

The genes are TRBV5-6 and TRBJ1-2; weak D call: TRBD1 (6 bases). Trimming removed 4 bases from V and 4 bases from J, with 20 bases in between. The germline gives CDR1 SGHDT, CDR2 YYEEEE. CDR3 length: 16 amino acids. CDR3: CASSRNRDIVGYGYTF. Written as DNA, the CDR3 is TGTGCCAGCAGCCGCAATCGGGACATCGTAGGCTATGGCTACACCTTC.

This clone appeared a single time. The rearrangement links TRBV13 to TRBJ2-7; a weak D match, TRBD2 (5 bases). This CDR3 is 14 amino acids long. Trimming took off 9 bases at V and 0 bases at J, with 15 bases between the two ends. Germline V CDR1 and CDR2: PRHDT, FYEKMQ (reference sequence). The CDR3 sequence is CASGRRAPSYEQYF. CDR3 nucleotides: TGTGCCAGTGGGAGACGGGCCCCCTCCTACGAGCAGTACTTC.